This TCR beta chain comes out of a study of T cells after yellow fever vaccination. TCRdb processed the 5' RACE reads anew with MiXCR; each CDR3 protein has one entry. This table holds some 420,000 distinct CDR3 sequences, roughly 20% found once. This TCR derives from a man between 18 and 29 years old who received the YFV17D yellow fever vaccine. This specimen consisted of PBMCs, obtained before the yellow fever booster vaccination.

Written as DNA, the CDR3 is TGCAGTGCTAGACCCCCGAGGGGGAACACCGGGGAGCTGTTTTTT. This translates into CSARPPRGNTGELFF. The chain is built from TRBV20-1 and TRBJ2-2; D is perhaps TRBD1 or TRBD2 (5 bases each). Germline lookup yields CDR1 DFQATT and CDR2 SNEGSKA (reference sequence). The CDR3 consists of 15 residues. Trimming stripped 2 bases from V and 1 base from J, with 11 bases between.